The entry that follows covers one T cell receptor beta chain sequence. The sample belongs to a study of identifying expanded T cells in peripheral blood. During the collection period, no donor immune events like infections were recorded. Using immunoSEQ multiplex PCR, the repertoire was profiled, and TCRdb retains in-frame clones only, with some absent. The sample includes about 130,000 clones, 86% of them seen just once. The receptor comes from a person between 18 and 75 years old in good health. The sequencing sample was made of blood.

This CDR3 is CASKTAGANVLTF. Written as DNA, the CDR3 is TGTGCCAGTAAGACGGCTGGGGCCAACGTCCTGACTTTC. V gene TRBV19 combines with J gene TRBJ2-6; D unclear. The CDR3 consists of 13 residues. Trimming took off 7 bases at V and 2 bases at J, with 6 bases between the two ends. Germline loops: CDR1 LNHDA, CDR2 SQIVND (reference sequence). The full variable domain, in which reference TRBV19 and TRBJ2-6 provide the parts outside the CDR3, is DGGITQSPKYLFRKEGQNVTLSCEQNLNHDAMYWYRQDPGQGLRLIYYSQIVNDFQKGDIAEGYSVSREKKESFPLTVTSAQKNPTAFYLCASKTAGANVLTFGAGSRLTVL.